Below are 30 T cell receptor beta chains sequenced from a single sample in a study of cytomegalovirus exposure and HLA in healthy donors. The PCR employed 60 Vbeta primers together with 13 Jbeta primers. TCRdb keeps only in-frame clones here, not all; method: immunoSEQ multiplex PCR. Of about 98,000 clones in the sample, around two thirds are singletons; the top ten hold under 2%. Sample: PBMCs. These receptors all stem from a male donor in good health and CMV-seronegative.

The V call is TRBV27, the J call TRBJ1-4; TRBD1 aligns across 8 bases. V shed 8 bases and J 1 base; nucleotides not matched to a gene: 6. There are 15 residues in the CDR3. Per the germline V gene, CDR1 is MNHEY and CDR2 is SMNVEV (reference sequence). CDR3 in DNA: TGTGCCAGCGGTCAGGGGGCGCTAACTAATGAAAAACTGTTTTTT. Its protein is CASGQGALTNEKLFF. Drawing the rest from reference TRBV27 and TRBJ1-4, the complete variable domain is EAQVTQNPRYLITVTGKKLTVTCSQNMNHEYMSWYRQDPGLGLRQIYYSMNVEVTDKGDVPEGYKVSRKEKRNFPLILESPSPNQTSLYFCASGQGALTNEKLFFGSGTQLSVL.

The chain joins TRBV14 to TRBJ2-1; 7 bases agree with TRBD2. Germline values: CDR1 SGHDN, CDR2 FVKESK. The length of the CDR3 is 14 residues. Trimming removed 4 bases from V and 9 bases from J; junction bases left unmatched: 9. In nucleotides, the CDR3 is TGTGCCAGCAGCCTCCGACTAGCTTCGAGTGAGCAGTTCTTC. Residues: CASSLRLASSEQFF.

The chain is built from TRBV5-5 and TRBJ1-5; D perhaps matches TRBD1 (5 bases). Germline assignment: CDR1 SGHKS and CDR2 YYEKEE (reference sequence). CDR3 size: 17 residues. V was clipped by 0 bases and J by 7 bases, with 20 bases between them. The CDR3 nucleotides are TGTGCCAGCAGCTTGGCCCAGCACCCCAGGGAAGGACAGCCCCAGCATTTT. Translating gives CASSLAQHPREGQPQHF.

V is TRBV30 and J is TRBJ1-1, with a tentative D call TRBD1 (5 bases). CDR1 is GTSNPN and CDR2 is SVGIG in the germline V gene (reference sequence). V was clipped by 3 bases and J by 0 bases, with 11 bases between them. The CDR3 runs 14 residues. CDR3 region: CAWSAGHMNTEAFF. The DNA for the CDR3 is TGTGCCTGGAGCGCAGGGCACATGAACACTGAAGCTTTCTTT.

The table lists this clone with a few counts. The chain links TRBV9 to TRBJ1-1; D gene ambiguous. Deletions cut 4 bases from V and 0 bases from J, with 7 bases between. CDR1 is SGDLS and CDR2 is YYNGEE in the germline V gene. This CDR3 is 13 amino acids long. In nucleotides, the CDR3 is TGTGCCAGCAGCCTGGCCATGAACACTGAAGCTTTCTTT. This translates into CASSLAMNTEAFF.

The rearrangement joins TRBV30 to TRBJ2-5, with TRBD2 matching 9 bases. Germline CDR1 reads GTSNPN; CDR2 reads SVGIG (reference sequence). The V segment lost 5 bases and the J segment 5 bases; nucleotides outside the gene matches: 6. CDR3 size: 13 residues. The CDR3, as DNA: TGTGCCTGGGAAGGACTAGCGAGGGAGACCCAGTACTTC. The encoded protein is CAWEGLARETQYF.

This rearrangement joins TRBV18 to TRBJ2-3, with D uncertain. Germline V gene sequence: CDR1 KGHSH, CDR2 LQKENI. The CDR3 covers 14 residues. Between the trimmed V and J ends, which lost 0 bases and 4 bases, there was a span of 8 bases. The CDR3 here is CASSPPALSDTQYF. CDR3 bases: TGTGCCAGCTCACCACCAGCTTTATCAGATACGCAGTATTTT.

This chain connects TRBV6-6 to TRBJ1-1; D remains ambiguous. The CDR3 has 14 amino acids. The V gene lost 6 bases and the J gene lost 2 bases, with 13 bases spanning the gap. Germline CDR1 MNHNY, CDR2 SVGAGI (reference sequence). CDR3 region: CASRLPQENTEAFF. The CDR3 region has the DNA TGTGCCAGCAGGCTGCCCCAGGAAAACACTGAAGCTTTCTTT.

This clone appeared once. The genes are TRBV30 and TRBJ2-5; weak D call: TRBD2 (6 bases). The DNA end is a closer match to TRBJ2-7, so the J assignment may be wrong. Germline assignment: CDR1 GTSNPN and CDR2 SVGIG (reference sequence). The CDR3 covers 12 residues. The CDR3: CAWGGLSYEQYF. CDR3 DNA sequence: TGTGCCTGGGGAGGGCTTTCCTACGAGCAGTACTTC.

For this clone: In the same sample, other DNA sequences code for this CDR3. This chain links TRBV28 with TRBJ1-2; 9 bases align to TRBD1. V shed 4 bases, J shed 8 bases, and the junction held 8 bases outside the gene matches. The CDR3 runs 14 residues. CDR1 and CDR2 from the germline V gene are MDHEN and SYDVKM. In DNA, the CDR3 is TGTGCCAGCAGTTACCGGGACAGGGAATACGGCTACACCTTC. The encoded protein is CASSYRDREYGYTF.

The chain employs TRBV28 and TRBJ2-7; D not resolved. This CDR3 spans 11 amino acids. The germline gives CDR1 MDHEN, CDR2 SYDVKM. The germline V and J ends were trimmed by 5 bases and 7 bases, with 9 bases remaining between them. The CDR3 region is CASSADMEQYF. In DNA, the CDR3 is TGTGCCAGCAGTGCCGACATGGAGCAGTACTTC.

The J gene is TRBJ2-3, the V gene TRBV30; 12 bases line up with TRBD2. The germline CDR1 and CDR2 sequences are GTSNPN and SVGIG (reference sequence). The ends lost 3 bases at V and 4 bases at J; junction bases unmatched: 14. The CDR3 loop spans 18 amino acids. The CDR3 region is CAWRQPRLAGDDADTQYF. CDR3 coding DNA: TGTGCCTGGAGGCAACCCAGACTAGCGGGAGATGACGCAGATACGCAGTATTTT.

The chain has TRBV29-1 and TRBJ2-7; the match to TRBD1 covers 10 bases. The CDR3 extends over 14 amino acids. The trim removed 1 base at V and 2 bases at J, leaving 2 bases unmatched. The germline V gene encodes CDR1 SQVTM and CDR2 ANQGSEA. The CDR3 DNA is TGCAGCGTTGAAGGGGACAGGGGCCCCTACGAGCAGTACTTC. It codes for CSVEGDRGPYEQYF.

The J gene is TRBJ1-3, the V gene TRBV6-5, with D possibly matching TRBD1 (5 bases). Germline V gene lookup returns CDR1 MNHEY and CDR2 SVGAGI. Trimming took off 0 bases at V and 4 bases at J, with 7 bases between the two ends. There are 14 residues in the CDR3. In nucleotides, the CDR3 is TGTGCCAGCAGTTACTCGGGGGGGGGAAACACCATATATTTT. Amino acids: CASSYSGGGNTIYF.

The CDR3 bases are TGTGCCAGCAGCGGACTAGCGGGAGGGCCATCTTACAATGAGCAGTTCTTC. This encodes CASSGLAGGPSYNEQFF. V usage is TRBV7-9 and J usage is TRBJ2-1; 15 bases align to TRBD2. The length of the CDR3 is 17 residues. V was clipped by 5 bases and J by 4 bases; unmatched bases: 6. CDR1 and CDR2 from the germline V gene are SEHNR and FQNEAQ (reference sequence).

This chain joins TRBV5-4 and TRBJ2-3; no firm D call. With 4 bases removed from V and 4 bases from J, the gap between germline ends came to 19 bases. In germline, CDR1 is SGHNT, CDR2 YYREEE (reference sequence). The length of the CDR3 is 16 residues. The CDR3: CASSVLGVRRADTQYF. CDR3 DNA: TGTGCCAGCAGCGTGCTTGGAGTGCGGCGCGCAGATACGCAGTATTTT. The variable domain in full, completed from reference TRBV5-4 and TRBJ2-3, reads ETGVTQSPTHLIKTRGQQVTLRCSSQSGHNTVSWYQQALGQGPQFIFQYYREEENGRGNFPPRFSGLQFPNYSSELNVNALELDDSALYLCASSVLGVRRADTQYFGPGTRLTVL.

Of note for this clone: At one boundary the junction diverges from the germline segment, which might be a read error. This chain connects TRBV28 to TRBJ1-1, with 7 bases aligning to TRBD1. Looked up from germline, CDR1 is MDHEN and CDR2 is SYDVKM. The CDR3 contains 12 residues. The CDR3 region is CASSLRQGVASF. CDR3 bases: TGTGCCAGCAGTTTGCGTCAGGGGGTGGCCTCTTTT.

The V and J genes are TRBV5-6 and TRBJ2-7; 9 bases match TRBD2. Germline V gene sequence: CDR1 SGHDT, CDR2 YYEEEE. This CDR3 has 15 residues. V gave up 0 bases and J gave up 3 bases; unmatched junction bases: 4. CDR3 residues: CASSLGSGRFYEQYF. CDR3 coding DNA: TGTGCCAGCAGCTTGGGTAGCGGGAGATTCTACGAGCAGTACTTC.

The chain is built from TRBV9 and TRBJ1-4; the match to TRBD1 covers 8 bases. V trimming: 3 bases; J trimming: 8 bases; junction bases outside the gene matches: 9. Per germline, CDR1 SGDLS and CDR2 YYNGEE. This CDR3 has 15 amino acids. The CDR3 is CASSATDRALEKLFF. CDR3 nucleotide sequence: TGTGCCAGCAGCGCGACGGACAGGGCTTTGGAAAAACTGTTTTTT. Based on the CDR3 plus reference TRBV9 and TRBJ1-4, the full variable domain is DSGVTQTPKHLITATGQRVTLRCSPRSGDLSVYWYQQSLDQGLQFLIQYYNGEERAKGNILERFSAQQFPDLHSELNLSSLELGDSALYFCASSATDRALEKLFFGSGTQLSVL.

The chain joins TRBV5-1 to TRBJ2-1, with 8 bases identical to TRBD2. Trimming removed 7 bases from V and 8 bases from J; junction bases left unmatched: 20. This CDR3 has 17 amino acids. CDR1 and CDR2 (germline): SGHRS, YFSETQ. CDR3 coding DNA: TGCGCCAGCTCCGGCGGGGGGAGTAGGTCCGGGACGTATGAGCAGTTCTTC. It specifies CASSGGGSRSGTYEQFF.

In its sample, this clone was seen once. This chain uses TRBV7-9 with TRBJ1-2; D is unclear. The CDR3 runs to 12 residues. Per the germline V gene, CDR1 is SEHNR and CDR2 is FQNEAQ (reference sequence). Trimming pared 5 bases from V and 3 bases from J, leaving 7 bases between. The CDR3 loop is CASSLPDYGYTF. CDR3 coding DNA: TGTGCCAGCAGCCTCCCCGACTATGGCTACACCTTC.

The chain carries TRBV5-1 and TRBJ2-5, with 7 positions matching TRBD1. The end of the DNA aligns better with TRBJ2-7, so the J call may be wrong. This CDR3 is 14 amino acids long. Germline V lookup: CDR1 SGHRS, CDR2 YFSETQ. This CDR3 reads CASSLARGSYEQYF. CDR3 DNA sequence: TGCGCCAGCAGCTTGGCCAGGGGGTCATACGAGCAGTACTTC.

This clone was seen a few times. The genes are TRBV27 and TRBJ2-5; a weak D match, TRBD1 (6 bases). Trimming shortened V by 7 bases and J by 5 bases, and 26 bases separated the two germline ends. The V gene's germline CDR1 is MNHEY and CDR2 SMNVEV (reference sequence). There are 17 residues in the CDR3. The CDR3 reads CASTALPSTGTGETQYF. CDR3 DNA: TGTGCCAGCACCGCACTACCCTCTACAGGGACGGGGGAGACCCAGTACTTC.

This chain links TRBV28 with TRBJ1-1; D is unclear. CDR3 length: 12 amino acids. V was clipped by 5 bases and J by 4 bases, with 8 bases between them. The germline CDR1 and CDR2 sequences are MDHEN and SYDVKM. CDR3 sequence reads: CASSRSGTEAFF. Here the CDR3 DNA reads TGTGCCAGCAGTCGTTCGGGCACTGAAGCTTTCTTT.

This clone was recorded a few times. This sequence joins TRBV14 and TRBJ2-1; 9 bases are shared with TRBD2. Germline CDR1 and CDR2: SGHDN and FVKESK. V shed 0 bases, J shed 15 bases, and the junction held 9 bases outside the gene matches. The CDR3 extends over 14 amino acids. DNA for the CDR3: TGTGCCAGCAGCCAAGATGGCGGGGGGGACTTTCGGTTCTTC. It specifies CASSQDGGGDFRFF.

The CDR3 DNA is TGTGCCAGCAGCCCCGGAGGGAACCAAGAGACCCAGTACTTC. Its protein product is CASSPGGNQETQYF. The chain carries TRBV7-8 and TRBJ2-5; maybe TRBD2 (6 bases). The CDR3 covers 14 residues. Trimming took off 5 bases at V and 0 bases at J, with 10 bases between the two ends. Germline V gene data show CDR1 as SGHVS and CDR2 as FQNEAQ.

V is TRBV7-2 and J is TRBJ2-7, with D possibly being TRBD1 (6 bases). The CDR3 has 15 amino acids. Trimming left V 1 base short and J 2 bases short, with 12 bases between. The germline CDR1 and CDR2 sequences are SGHTA and FQGNSA. This chain's CDR3 is CASSLDSQGTYEQYF. DNA for the CDR3: TGTGCCAGCAGCTTAGATTCTCAGGGGACCTACGAGCAGTACTTC.

The rearrangement uses TRBV20-1 and TRBJ2-5; tentatively, D is TRBD1 (5 bases). The CDR3 contains 11 residues. V shed 6 bases and J shed 7 bases, with 12 bases lying between them. From germline, CDR1 is DFQATT and CDR2 SNEGSKA (reference sequence). CDR3 bases: TGCAGTGCCGGCGGAAGGGGGACCCAGTACTTC. Amino acid sequence: CSAGGRGTQYF.

This clone has more than one count but fewer than ten. The chain combines TRBV9 with TRBJ1-2, with TRBD1 matching over 8 bases. The CDR3 runs to 14 residues. The trim removed 3 bases at V and 2 bases at J, leaving 3 bases unmatched. Germline V gives CDR1 SGDLS, CDR2 YYNGEE. CDR3 sequence: CASSGRQGNYGYTF. The CDR3 bases are TGTGCCAGCAGCGGGAGACAGGGGAACTATGGCTACACCTTC.

The genes are TRBV28 and TRBJ1-2; the D is unclear. The V and J ends lost 2 bases and 4 bases respectively, with 11 bases between them. The CDR3 extends over 14 amino acids. Germline CDR1 and CDR2: MDHEN and SYDVKM. The CDR3 spells CASSLDGGTYGYTF. Written as DNA, the CDR3 is TGTGCCAGCAGTTTAGATGGTGGCACCTATGGCTACACCTTC.